These 17 T cell receptor beta chains were sequenced from one sample in a study of Ad26.COV2.S vaccination and SARS-CoV-2 variants. Using immunoSEQ multiplex PCR, the repertoire was profiled, and TCRdb retains in-frame clones only, with some absent. This sample has 300,000 to 350,000 clones, with 85% to 90% found just once. The treatment here: around 19 received Ad26.COV2.S at low or high dose, single or two shots; 5 received placebo; per-sample allocation not given. At day 63 after the first vaccine or placebo injection, samples were drawn. The input for sequencing was peripheral blood, taken in a trial of Ad26.COV2.S vaccine versus placebo. These receptors originate from a person aged 18-60 years who received the Ad26.COV2.S COVID-19 vaccine or a placebo.

The V and J genes are TRBV2 and TRBJ2-3; D gene ambiguous. CDR1 is SNHLY and CDR2 is FYNNEI in the germline V gene. Trimming cost V 4 bases and J 2 bases, with 4 bases left between them. The CDR3 is made up of 12 amino acids. The CDR3 nucleotides read TGTGCCAGCAGTGGGTCCACAGATACGCAGTATTTT. It translates to CASSGSTDTQYF. The variable domain in full, with the rest retrieved from reference TRBV2 and TRBJ2-3, is EPEVTQTPSHQVTQMGQEVILRCVPISNHLYFYWYRQILGQKVEFLVSFYNNEISEKSEIFDDQFSVERPDGSNFTLKIRSTKLEDSAMYFCASSGSTDTQYFGPGTRLTVL.

This clone was found a few times. V is TRBV19 and J is TRBJ1-4; the D is unclear. Trimming removed 9 bases at V and 10 bases at J, with 15 bases between. The CDR3 consists of 12 residues. Germline V gene lookup returns CDR1 LNHDA and CDR2 SQIVND (reference sequence). The chain's CDR3 is CASSGSNLKLFF. The CDR3 coding sequence is TGTGCCAGCTCGGGATCCAATTTAAAACTGTTTTTT.

This chain joins TRBV7-2 and TRBJ2-5, with TRBD1 as a possible D gene (6 bases). Trimming left V 5 bases short and J 5 bases short, with 21 bases between. Germline lookup yields CDR1 SGHTA and CDR2 FQGNSA. The CDR3 covers 16 residues. CDR3 DNA sequence: TGTGCCAGCAGCCTACCGACAGGATGGGAGTTGGAGACCCAGTACTTC. It specifies CASSLPTGWELETQYF.

This sequence joins TRBV2 and TRBJ1-1; no clear D. V was trimmed by 1 base and J by 0 bases, leaving 12 bases between them. Germline V gene sequence: CDR1 SNHLY, CDR2 FYNNEI. The CDR3 extends over 16 amino acids. The CDR3 protein is CASSEVPALMNTEAFF. DNA for the CDR3: TGTGCCAGCAGTGAAGTCCCAGCCTTAATGAACACTGAAGCTTTCTTT.

This chain connects TRBV10-3 to TRBJ2-2; 10 nucleotides agree with TRBD2. This CDR3 spans 18 amino acids. Trimming cost V 6 bases and J 3 bases; bases outside gene matches: 13. CDR1 is ENHRY and CDR2 is SYGVKD in the germline V gene. The CDR3 region has the DNA TGTGCCATCAGCGAAATAAATAGCGGGGGGCGGTACACCGGGGAGCTGTTTTTT. This codes for CAISEINSGGRYTGELFF.

The chain is built from TRBV30 and TRBJ2-7; 7 bases line up with TRBD2. This CDR3 is 16 amino acids long. After removal of 0 bases from V and 2 bases from J, the junction contained 10 bases not matched to a gene. The V gene's germline CDR1 is GTSNPN and CDR2 SVGIG (reference sequence). CDR3 region: CAWSVRASGSTYEQYF. CDR3 in DNA: TGTGCCTGGAGTGTACGGGCTAGCGGATCTACCTACGAGCAGTACTTC.

The chain combines TRBV18 with TRBJ2-1; D might be TRBD2 (6 bases). The CDR3 is made up of 14 amino acids. Germline loops: CDR1 KGHSH, CDR2 LQKENI. The ends were cut back, 1 base at V and 4 bases at J, with 8 bases in the middle. The CDR3 loop is CASSPQEGYNEQFF. Here the CDR3 DNA reads TGTGCCAGCTCACCACAGGAGGGTTACAATGAGCAGTTCTTC. Full variable domain (rest looked up from reference TRBV18 and TRBJ2-1): NAGVMQNPRHLVRRRGQEARLRCSPMKGHSHVYWYRQLPEEGLKFMVYLQKENIIDESGMPKERFSAEFPKEGPSILRIQQVVRGDSAAYFCASSPQEGYNEQFFGPGTRLTVL.

This chain connects TRBV19 to TRBJ1-4; a weak D match, TRBD1 (6 bases). Germline assignment: CDR1 LNHDA and CDR2 SQIVND (reference sequence). V lost 2 bases and J lost 8, with 21 bases in between. The CDR3 is made up of 17 amino acids. CDR3 nucleotide sequence: TGTGCCAGTAGTATACACCCCGAACAGCCCGGGGGCGAAAAACTGTTTTTT. This encodes CASSIHPEQPGGEKLFF.

In this sample, this clone turned up once. This chain links TRBV7-9 with TRBJ1-3; no clear D. The CDR3 has 13 residues. Trimming took off 5 bases at V and 0 bases at J, with 5 bases between the two ends. The germline gives CDR1 SEHNR, CDR2 FQNEAQ (reference sequence). In DNA, the CDR3 is TGTGCCAGCAGCCCCCTCTCTGGAAACACCATATATTTT. Translated: CASSPLSGNTIYF.

The chain recombines TRBV9 with TRBJ2-5; possibly TRBD1 or TRBD2 for D (5 bases each). Germline CDR1 is SGDLS and CDR2 is YYNGEE. Between the trimmed V and J ends, which lost 3 bases and 1 base, there was a span of 13 bases. This CDR3 has 15 amino acids. The chain's CDR3 is CASSAGTIRQETQYF. In DNA form, the CDR3 reads TGTGCCAGCAGCGCCGGGACCATCCGCCAAGAGACCCAGTACTTC.

This clone turned up a few times. The CDR3 DNA reads as TGTGCCAGCAGTGAAGGTAGCGGAAGCACAGATACGCAGTATTTT. It codes for CASSEGSGSTDTQYF. The chain links TRBV6-4 to TRBJ2-3; a weak D match, TRBD2 (6 bases). CDR3 size: 15 residues. CDR1 and CDR2 from the germline V gene are MRHNA and SNTAGT. Deletions cut 3 bases from V and 0 bases from J, with 10 bases between.

The V gene is TRBV19, the J gene TRBJ2-4; TRBD2 is a possible D gene (7 bases). Per the germline V gene, CDR1 is LNHDA and CDR2 is SQIVND (reference sequence). The CDR3 has 21 amino acids. Trimming shortened V by 3 bases and J by 0 bases, and 27 bases separated the two germline ends. In nucleotides, the CDR3 is TGTGCCAGTAGTATCTTTTTCGAAACAAGGGGGGGGCGATTAGCCAAAAACATTCAGTACTTC. Its translation: CASSIFFETRGGRLAKNIQYF.

The chain is built from TRBV18 and TRBJ2-5, with 7 positions matching TRBD1. With 4 bases clipped from V and 3 bases from J, the junction kept 8 bases outside the gene matches. CDR3 size: 15 residues. CDR1 and CDR2 (germline): KGHSH, LQKENI. The CDR3 region has the DNA TGTGCCAGCTCACAAAGACAGGGCCCAGAAGAGACCCAGTACTTC. Translating gives CASSQRQGPEETQYF.

This rearrangement joins TRBV25-1 to TRBJ2-1; D might be TRBD1 or TRBD2, each matching 5 bases. This CDR3 is 17 amino acids long. V shed 6 bases and J shed 6 bases, with 24 bases lying between them. Per the germline V gene, CDR1 is MGHDK and CDR2 is SYGVNS. The CDR3 here is CASSQHHGAGKANEQFF. The CDR3, as DNA: TGTGCCAGCAGCCAACACCACGGGGCCGGTAAAGCCAATGAGCAGTTCTTC.

The chain uses TRBV6-6 and TRBJ1-1; perhaps TRBD1 as D (6 bases). Germline CDR1 MNHNY, CDR2 SVGAGI (reference sequence). Trimming removed 5 bases at V and 7 bases at J, with 20 bases between. The CDR3 totals 15 residues. The CDR3 DNA reads as TGTGCCAGCAGTGTTACAGGGAGCCGAAATAATGAAGCTTTCTTT. Encoded protein: CASSVTGSRNNEAFF.

The genes are TRBV30 and TRBJ1-5; no firm D call. Looked up from germline, CDR1 is GTSNPN and CDR2 is SVGIG (reference sequence). V lost 1 base to trimming and J lost 3 bases, with 10 bases between them. This CDR3 comprises 14 residues. The CDR3 bases are TGTGCCTGGAGTGACCGGGCAGCCAATCAGCCCCAGCATTTT. Translating it yields CAWSDRAANQPQHF.

The chain links TRBV6-7 to TRBJ2-1, with D unresolved. TRBV6-7 is reported as an ORF; its role is uncertain. The CDR3 is 13 residues long. V was shortened by 2 bases and J by 6 bases, with 8 bases between the two germline ends. The CDR3 loop reads CASSYIGGNEQFF. The CDR3 DNA follows: TGTGCCAGCAGTTACATCGGCGGCAATGAGCAGTTCTTC.